Below, 2 T cell receptor beta chains from the same sample are listed, as sequenced in a study of blood T cell repertoires in COVID-19. Libraries were prepared by immunoSEQ multiplex PCR; TCRdb keeps only in-frame clonotypes and omits some of them. The sample consists of more than 75,000 clones, 70% to 85% of them appearing once. Sequenced: peripheral blood. The receptor source for this set is a human donor in a cohort sampled during active COVID-19.

The rearrangement links TRBV7-3 to TRBJ2-1; 7 bases match TRBD2. The CDR3 consists of 17 residues. Per germline, CDR1 SGHTA and CDR2 FQGTGA. V was pared by 4 bases and J by 2 bases, with 11 bases of the junction left unmatched. As DNA, the CDR3 is TGTGCCAGCAGCTCCCCTTTGGGGGGGGGAGCCTACAATGAGCAGTTCTTC. It codes for CASSSPLGGGAYNEQFF.

This rearrangement joins TRBV30 to TRBJ2-7, with 9 bases fitting TRBD2. Germline V CDR1 and CDR2: GTSNPN, SVGIG (reference sequence). V lost 3 bases, J lost 2 bases, and 14 bases stayed unmatched. This CDR3 contains 17 residues. CDR3 protein: CAWREGARTSVTYEQYF. The DNA of the CDR3 is TGTGCCTGGAGGGAGGGGGCCAGGACTAGCGTAACCTACGAGCAGTACTTC.